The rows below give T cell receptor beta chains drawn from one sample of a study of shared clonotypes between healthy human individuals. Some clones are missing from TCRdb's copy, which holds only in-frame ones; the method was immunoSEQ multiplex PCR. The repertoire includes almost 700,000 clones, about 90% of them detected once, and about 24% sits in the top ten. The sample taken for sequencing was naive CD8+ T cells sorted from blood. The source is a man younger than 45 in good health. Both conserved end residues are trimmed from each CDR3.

CDR3 protein: ASSWGLAGVSGTTGELF
V gene: TRBV7-6

CDR3 protein: ASSRADEQY
V gene: TRBV6-6

CDR3 protein: ASSAGRDEQF
V gene: TRBV7-8

CDR3 protein: ASSFVVTGTDYEQY
V gene: TRBV7-9

CDR3 protein: ASRRRNEQF
V gene: TRBV7-9

CDR3 protein: ASSWEQGQDTGELF
V gene: TRBV5-6

CDR3 protein: ASSLRTRGTGELF
V gene: TRBV5-1

CDR3 protein: ASSSGGSSYNEQF
V gene: TRBV5-6

CDR3 protein: APRQAGNTIY
V gene: TRBV2

CDR3 protein: ASSQDLAGDFEQY
V gene: TRBV4-1

CDR3 protein: ASSGSQKGLSSYEQY
V gene: TRBV9

CDR3 protein: ASSLTPRDLS
V gene: TRBV25-1

CDR3 protein: ASSPYSPTGTSSYEQY
V gene: TRBV27

CDR3 protein: ASSPDRGRIYGYT
V gene: TRBV7-9

CDR3 protein: ASSLAWAGPPGNTIY
V gene: TRBV5-6

CDR3 protein: ASSGRTGYQETQY
V gene: TRBV5-5

CDR3 protein: ASSSRAPPDTQY
V gene: TRBV5-6

CDR3 protein: ASSTLAGDAYNEQF
V gene: TRBV19

CDR3 protein: ASSPPGQWSGQPQH
V gene: TRBV28

CDR3 protein: ASSPIGTGVKNTEAF
V gene: TRBV18

CDR3 protein: ASTIISGGEQF
V gene: TRBV11-2

CDR3 protein: ASSLAQGREGGEQY
V gene: TRBV7-9

CDR3 protein: ASGLTSGSTDTQY
V gene: TRBV12-5

CDR3 protein: ASSQSLREGYNEQF
V gene: TRBV11-3

CDR3 protein: ATSRSHGTVKGNYNEQF
V gene: TRBV15

CDR3 protein: ASSQHDTSAHT
V gene: TRBV4-1

CDR3 protein: ASSKVQLITLKETQY
V gene: TRBV21-1

CDR3 protein: SVNGKPSGYNEQF
V gene: TRBV29-1

CDR3 protein: SVELAGSGKSEQY
V gene: TRBV29-1

CDR3 protein: ASSLGDVGRETQY
V gene: TRBV11-2

CDR3 protein: ASSLAASSYEQY
V gene: TRBV5-4

CDR3 protein: ASSQIPPIEQF
V gene: TRBV4-1

CDR3 protein: ASSSAGGYRLNNEQF
V gene: TRBV5-4

CDR3 protein: ATGGRTYEQY
V gene: TRBV2

CDR3 protein: ASSYGGIGYEQY
V gene: TRBV28

CDR3 protein: ASSLLDGANVLT
V gene: TRBV27

CDR3 protein: ASSQDEASGSTEQF
V gene: TRBV4-1

CDR3 protein: SVVSSGTYEQY
V gene: TRBV29-1

CDR3 protein: ASSSWNQETQY
V gene: TRBV7-9

CDR3 protein: ASSISGTSNEQF
V gene: TRBV7-6

CDR3 protein: ASSQYNEQF
V gene: TRBV4-1